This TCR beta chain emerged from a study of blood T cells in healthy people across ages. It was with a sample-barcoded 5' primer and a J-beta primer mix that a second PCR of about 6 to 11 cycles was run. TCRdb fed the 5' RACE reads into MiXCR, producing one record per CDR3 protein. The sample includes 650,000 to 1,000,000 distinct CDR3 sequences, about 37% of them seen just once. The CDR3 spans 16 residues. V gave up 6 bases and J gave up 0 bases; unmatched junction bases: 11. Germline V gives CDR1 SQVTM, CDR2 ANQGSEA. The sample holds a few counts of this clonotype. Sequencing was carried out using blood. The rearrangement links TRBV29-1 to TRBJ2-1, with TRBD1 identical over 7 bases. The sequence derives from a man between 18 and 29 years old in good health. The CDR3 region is CSVKLQGTVSYNEQFF. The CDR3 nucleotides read TGCAGCGTCAAATTACAGGGGACAGTCTCCTACAATGAGCAGTTCTTC.